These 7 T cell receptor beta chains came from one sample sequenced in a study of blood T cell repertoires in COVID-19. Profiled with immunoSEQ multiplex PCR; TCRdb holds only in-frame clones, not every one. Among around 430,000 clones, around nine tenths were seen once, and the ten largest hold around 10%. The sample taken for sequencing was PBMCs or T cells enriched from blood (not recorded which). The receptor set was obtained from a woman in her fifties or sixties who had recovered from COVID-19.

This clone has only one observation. The chain's CDR3 is CASTNPFDSTGGTEAFF. In nucleotides, the CDR3 is TGTGCCAGCACCAATCCATTTGATTCGACAGGGGGCACTGAAGCTTTCTTT. The V call is TRBV21-1, the J call TRBJ1-1; TRBD1, as called in the table, went unchecked against the DNA. TRBV21-1 is designated a pseudogene. The CDR3 sequence is 17 residues long.

The CDR3 DNA follows: TGTGCCTGGAGCCCGAGCGCCTCTGGAAACACCATATATTTT. As protein: CAWSPSASGNTIYF. The chain recombines TRBV30 with TRBJ1-3; D unresolved. The V and J ends lost 3 bases and 0 bases respectively, with 9 bases between them. Germline V lookup: CDR1 GTSNPN, CDR2 SVGIG (reference sequence). This CDR3 spans 14 amino acids. The variable domain in full, with the rest retrieved from reference TRBV30 and TRBJ1-3, is SQTIHQWPATLVQPVGSPLSLECTVEGTSNPNLYWYRQAAGRGLQLLFYSVGIGQISSEVPQNLSASRPQDRQFILSSKKLLLSDSGFYLCAWSPSASGNTIYFGEGSWLTVV.

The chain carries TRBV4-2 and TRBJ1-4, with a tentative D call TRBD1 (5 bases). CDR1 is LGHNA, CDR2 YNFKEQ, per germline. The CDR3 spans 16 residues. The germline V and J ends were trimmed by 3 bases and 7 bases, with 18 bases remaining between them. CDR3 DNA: TGTGCCAGCAGCCAGGTTTGGTGGAGGGGCAGTGAAAAACTGTTTTTT. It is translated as CASSQVWWRGSEKLFF.

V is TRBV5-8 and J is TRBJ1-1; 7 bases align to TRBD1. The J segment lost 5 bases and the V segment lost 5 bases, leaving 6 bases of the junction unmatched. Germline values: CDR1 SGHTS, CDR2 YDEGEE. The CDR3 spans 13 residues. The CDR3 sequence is CASSRQGLTEAFF. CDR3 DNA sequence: TGTGCCAGCAGTCGACAGGGCCTGACTGAAGCTTTCTTT.

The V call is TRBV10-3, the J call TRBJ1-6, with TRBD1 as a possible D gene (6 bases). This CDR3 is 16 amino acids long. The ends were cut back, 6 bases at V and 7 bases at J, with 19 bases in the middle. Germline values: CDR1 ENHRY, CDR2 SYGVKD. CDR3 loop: CAISLQGREGNSPLHF. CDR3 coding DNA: TGTGCCATCAGCTTACAGGGCCGGGAAGGGAATTCACCCCTCCACTTT.

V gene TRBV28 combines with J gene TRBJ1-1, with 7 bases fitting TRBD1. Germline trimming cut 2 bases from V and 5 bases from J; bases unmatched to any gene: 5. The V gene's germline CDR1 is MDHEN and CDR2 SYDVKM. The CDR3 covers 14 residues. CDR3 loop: CASSLTGVRTEAFF. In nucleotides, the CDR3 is TGTGCCAGCAGTTTAACAGGGGTCCGAACTGAAGCTTTCTTT. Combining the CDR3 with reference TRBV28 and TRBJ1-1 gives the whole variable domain DVKVTQSSRYLVKRTGEKVFLECVQDMDHENMFWYRQDPGLGLRLIYFSYDVKMKEKGDIPEGYSVSREKKERFSLILESASTNQTSMYLCASSLTGVRTEAFFGQGTRLTVV.

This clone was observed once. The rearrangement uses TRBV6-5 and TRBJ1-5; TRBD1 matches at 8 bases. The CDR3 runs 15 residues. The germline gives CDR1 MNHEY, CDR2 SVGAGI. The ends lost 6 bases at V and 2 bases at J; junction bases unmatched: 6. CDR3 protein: CASSPSTGGNQPQHF. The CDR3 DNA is TGTGCCAGCAGCCCATCGACAGGGGGCAATCAGCCCCAGCATTTT.